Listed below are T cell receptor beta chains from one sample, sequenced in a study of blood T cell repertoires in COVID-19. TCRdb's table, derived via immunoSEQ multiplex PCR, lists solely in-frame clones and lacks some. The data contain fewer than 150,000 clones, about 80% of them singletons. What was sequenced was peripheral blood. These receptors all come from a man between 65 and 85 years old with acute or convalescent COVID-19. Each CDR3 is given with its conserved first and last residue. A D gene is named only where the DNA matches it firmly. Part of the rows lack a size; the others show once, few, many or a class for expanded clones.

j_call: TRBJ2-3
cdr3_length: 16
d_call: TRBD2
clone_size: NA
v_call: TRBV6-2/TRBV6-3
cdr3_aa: CASSYTAGVITDTQYF
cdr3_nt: TGTGCCAGCAGTTACACAGCGGGAGTAATAACAGATACGCAGTATTTT

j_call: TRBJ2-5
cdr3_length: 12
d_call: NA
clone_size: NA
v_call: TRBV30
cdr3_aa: CAWSGAEGAQYF
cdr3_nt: TGTGCCTGGAGTGGGGCAGAGGGGGCCCAGTACTTC

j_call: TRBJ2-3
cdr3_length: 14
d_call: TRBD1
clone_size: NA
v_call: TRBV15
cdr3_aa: CATSRGQNTDTQYF
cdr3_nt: TGTGCCACCAGCAGGGGACAGAACACAGATACGCAGTATTTT

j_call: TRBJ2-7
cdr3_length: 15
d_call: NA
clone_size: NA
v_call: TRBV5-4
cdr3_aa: CASSLDGGSSYEQYF
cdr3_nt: TGTGCCAGCAGCTTAGATGGGGGGAGCTCCTACGAGCAGTACTTC

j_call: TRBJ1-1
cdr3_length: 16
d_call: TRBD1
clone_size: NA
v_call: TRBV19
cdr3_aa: CASSSPPGTANTEAFF
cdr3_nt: TGTGCCAGTAGTAGCCCCCCCGGGACAGCAAACACTGAAGCTTTCTTT

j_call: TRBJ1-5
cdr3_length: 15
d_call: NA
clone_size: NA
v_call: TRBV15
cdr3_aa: CATSSSGSRNQPQHF
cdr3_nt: TGTGCCACCAGCAGTTCAGGGTCACGAAATCAGCCCCAGCATTTT

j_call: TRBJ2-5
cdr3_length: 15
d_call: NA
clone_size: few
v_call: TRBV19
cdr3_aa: CASSPTSTILETQYF
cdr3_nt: TGTGCCAGTAGCCCGACTAGTACTATCCTGGAGACCCAGTACTTC

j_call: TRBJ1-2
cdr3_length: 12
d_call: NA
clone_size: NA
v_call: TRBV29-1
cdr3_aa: CSVLEFNYGYTF
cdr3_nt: TGCAGCGTTTTGGAGTTCAACTATGGCTACACCTTC

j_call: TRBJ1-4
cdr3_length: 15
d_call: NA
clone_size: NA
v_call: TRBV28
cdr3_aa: CASSPGGGAVEKLFF
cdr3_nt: TGTGCCAGCAGTCCCGGTGGGGGGGCGGTAGAAAAACTGTTTTTT

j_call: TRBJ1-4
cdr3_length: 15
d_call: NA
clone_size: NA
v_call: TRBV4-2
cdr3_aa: CASSRPEGPNEKLFF
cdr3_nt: TGTGCCAGCAGCCGCCCGGAGGGGCCGAATGAAAAACTGTTTTTT

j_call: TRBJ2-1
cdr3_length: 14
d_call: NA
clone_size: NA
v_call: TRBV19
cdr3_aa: CASSSAAGYNEQFF
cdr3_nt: TGTGCCAGTTCCTCTGCGGCGGGGTACAATGAGCAGTTCTTC

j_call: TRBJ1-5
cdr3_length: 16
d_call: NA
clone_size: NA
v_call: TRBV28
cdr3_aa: CASSLGGGMSNQPQHF
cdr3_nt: TGTGCCAGCAGTTTGGGGGGGGGAATGAGCAATCAGCCCCAGCATTTT

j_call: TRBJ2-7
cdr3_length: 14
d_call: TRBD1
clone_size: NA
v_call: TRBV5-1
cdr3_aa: CASSSGQEWYEQYF
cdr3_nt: TGCGCCAGCAGCTCAGGACAGGAATGGTACGAGCAGTACTTC

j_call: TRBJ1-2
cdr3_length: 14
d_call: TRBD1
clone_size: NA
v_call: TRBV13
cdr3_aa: CASSQTHRQGGYTF
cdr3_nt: TGTGCCAGCAGCCAAACCCACCGACAGGGGGGCTACACCTTC

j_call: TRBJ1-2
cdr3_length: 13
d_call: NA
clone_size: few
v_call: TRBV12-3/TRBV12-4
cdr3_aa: CASSFEGNYGYTF
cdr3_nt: TGTGCCAGCAGTTTCGAGGGAAACTATGGCTACACCTTC

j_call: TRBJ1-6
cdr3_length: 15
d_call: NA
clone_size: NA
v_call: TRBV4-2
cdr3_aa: CASSPIESMNSPLHF
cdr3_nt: TGTGCCAGCAGCCCCATAGAGAGTATGAATTCACCCCTCCACTTT

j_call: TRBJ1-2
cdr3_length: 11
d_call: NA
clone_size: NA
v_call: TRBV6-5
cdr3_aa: CASGRGVGYTF
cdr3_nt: TGTGCCAGCGGGAGGGGTGTTGGCTACACCTTC

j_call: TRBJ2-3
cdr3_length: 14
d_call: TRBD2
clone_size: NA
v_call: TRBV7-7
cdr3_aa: CASSRSGGKDTQYF
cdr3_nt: TGTGCCAGCAGTCGTAGCGGGGGGAAAGATACGCAGTATTTT

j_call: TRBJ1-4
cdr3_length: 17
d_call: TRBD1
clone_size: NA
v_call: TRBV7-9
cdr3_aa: CASSRSTPGTDSEKLFF
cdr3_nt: TGTGCCAGCAGCCGTTCTACTCCCGGGACAGATAGTGAAAAACTGTTTTTT

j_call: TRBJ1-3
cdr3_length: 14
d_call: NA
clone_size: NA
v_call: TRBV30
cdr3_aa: CAWSTGSSGNTIYF
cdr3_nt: TGTGCCTGGAGTACAGGGAGCTCTGGAAACACCATATATTTT

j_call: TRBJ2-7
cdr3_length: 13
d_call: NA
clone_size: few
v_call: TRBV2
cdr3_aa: CASSEGLVGEQYF
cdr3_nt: TGTGCCAGCAGTGAGGGTCTAGTCGGCGAGCAGTACTTC

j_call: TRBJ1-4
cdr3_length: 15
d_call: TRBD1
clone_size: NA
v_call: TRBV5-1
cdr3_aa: CASSVGQGAKEKLFF
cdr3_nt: TGCGCCAGCAGCGTGGGACAGGGGGCAAAGGAGAAACTGTTTTTT

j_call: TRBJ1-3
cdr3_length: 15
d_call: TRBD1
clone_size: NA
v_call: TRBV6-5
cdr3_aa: CASSYTGTAGNTIYF
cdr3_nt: TGTGCCAGCAGTTATACCGGGACAGCTGGAAACACCATATATTTT

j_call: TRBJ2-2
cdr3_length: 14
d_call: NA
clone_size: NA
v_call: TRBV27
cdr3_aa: CASRISIVTGELFF
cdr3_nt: TGTGCCAGCAGAATCTCCATAGTCACCGGGGAGCTGTTTTTT

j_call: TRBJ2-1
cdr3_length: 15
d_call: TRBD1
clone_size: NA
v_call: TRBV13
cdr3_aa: CASSLGQGMRNEQFF
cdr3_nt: TGTGCCAGCAGCTTAGGACAGGGGATGCGGAATGAGCAGTTCTTC

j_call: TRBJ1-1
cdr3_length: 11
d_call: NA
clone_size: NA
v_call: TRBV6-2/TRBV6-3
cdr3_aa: CASSTNSEAFF
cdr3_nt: TGTGCCAGCAGCACTAATTCTGAAGCTTTCTTT

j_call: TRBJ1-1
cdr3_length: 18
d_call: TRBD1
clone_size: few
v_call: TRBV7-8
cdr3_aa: CASSPRRDSGIMNTEAFF
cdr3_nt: TGTGCCAGCAGCCCACGCCGGGACAGTGGGATTATGAACACTGAAGCTTTCTTT

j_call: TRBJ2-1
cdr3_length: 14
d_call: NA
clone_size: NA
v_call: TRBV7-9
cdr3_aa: CASGPPGSYNEQFF
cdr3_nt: TGTGCCAGCGGACCCCCGGGGTCTTACAATGAGCAGTTCTTC

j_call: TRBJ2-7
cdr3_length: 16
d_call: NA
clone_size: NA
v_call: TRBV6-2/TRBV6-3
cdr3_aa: CASSRLAWQNSYEQYF
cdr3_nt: TGTGCCAGCAGTCGCCTCGCCTGGCAGAACTCCTACGAGCAGTACTTC

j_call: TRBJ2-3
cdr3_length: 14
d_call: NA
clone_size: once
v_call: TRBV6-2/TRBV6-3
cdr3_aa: CASSYVADTDTQYF
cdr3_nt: TGTGCCAGCAGTTACGTGGCAGACACAGATACGCAGTATTTT

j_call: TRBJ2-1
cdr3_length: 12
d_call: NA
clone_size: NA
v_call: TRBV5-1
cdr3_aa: CASSLTEDEQFF
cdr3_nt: TGCGCCAGCAGCCTGACAGAAGATGAGCAGTTCTTC